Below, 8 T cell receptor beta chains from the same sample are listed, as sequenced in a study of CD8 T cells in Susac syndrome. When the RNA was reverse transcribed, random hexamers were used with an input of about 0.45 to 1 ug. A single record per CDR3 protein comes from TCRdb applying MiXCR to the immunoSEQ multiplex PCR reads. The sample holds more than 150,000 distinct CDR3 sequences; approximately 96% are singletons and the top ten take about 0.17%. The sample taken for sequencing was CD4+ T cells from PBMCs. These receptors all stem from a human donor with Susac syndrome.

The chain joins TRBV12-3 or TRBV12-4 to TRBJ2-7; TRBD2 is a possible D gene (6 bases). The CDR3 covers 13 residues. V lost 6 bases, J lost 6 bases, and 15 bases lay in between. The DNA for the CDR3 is TGTGCCAGCAGCCTGACTAGGGTCTCCGAGCAGTACTTC. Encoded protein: CASSLTRVSEQYF.

This CDR3 reads CSVSGAGTLDEQFF. The DNA of the CDR3 is TGCAGCGTCTCCGGGGCAGGTACCCTGGATGAGCAGTTCTTC. This chain joins TRBV29-1 and TRBJ2-1; D is tentatively TRBD1 or TRBD2 (5 bases each). V lost 6 bases to trimming and J lost 8 bases, with 20 bases between them. The CDR3 spans 14 residues. Germline V gene sequence: CDR1 SQVTM, CDR2 ANQGSEA.

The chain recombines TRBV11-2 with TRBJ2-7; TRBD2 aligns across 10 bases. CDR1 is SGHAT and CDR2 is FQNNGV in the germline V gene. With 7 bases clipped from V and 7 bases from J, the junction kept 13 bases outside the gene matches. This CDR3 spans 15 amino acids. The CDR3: CASTLGGTSVGEQYF. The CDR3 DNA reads TGTGCCAGCACCCTCGGAGGGACTAGCGTCGGGGAGCAGTACTTC.

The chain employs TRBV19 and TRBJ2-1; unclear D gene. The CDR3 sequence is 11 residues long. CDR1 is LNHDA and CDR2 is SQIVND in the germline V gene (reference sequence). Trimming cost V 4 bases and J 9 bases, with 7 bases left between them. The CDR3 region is CASSSVGEQFF. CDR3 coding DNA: TGTGCCAGTAGTAGTGTGGGTGAGCAGTTCTTC.

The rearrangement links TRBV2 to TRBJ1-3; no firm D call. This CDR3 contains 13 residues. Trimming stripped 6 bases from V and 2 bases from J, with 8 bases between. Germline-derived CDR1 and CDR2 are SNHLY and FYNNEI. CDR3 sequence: CASRGFAGNTIYF. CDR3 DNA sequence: TGTGCCAGCAGGGGGTTCGCTGGAAACACCATATATTTT.

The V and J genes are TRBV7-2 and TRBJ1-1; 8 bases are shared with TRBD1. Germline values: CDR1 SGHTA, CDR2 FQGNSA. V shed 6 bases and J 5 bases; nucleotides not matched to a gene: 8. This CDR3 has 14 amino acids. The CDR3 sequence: CASSFGQGRTEAFF. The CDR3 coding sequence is TGTGCCAGCAGTTTCGGACAGGGTCGGACTGAAGCTTTCTTT. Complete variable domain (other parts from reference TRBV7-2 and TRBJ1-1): GAGVSQSPSNKVTEKGKDVELRCDPISGHTALYWYRQSLGQGLEFLIYFQGNSAPDKSGLPSDRFSAERTGGSVSTLTIQRTQQEDSAVYLCASSFGQGRTEAFFGQGTRLTVV.

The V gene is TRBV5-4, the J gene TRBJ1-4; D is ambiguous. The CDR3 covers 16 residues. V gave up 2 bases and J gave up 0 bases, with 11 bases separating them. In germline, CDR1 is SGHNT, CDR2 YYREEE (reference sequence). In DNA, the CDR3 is TGTGCCAGCAGCTTCCGGGGAACTACAACTAATGAAAAACTGTTTTTT. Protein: CASSFRGTTTNEKLFF.

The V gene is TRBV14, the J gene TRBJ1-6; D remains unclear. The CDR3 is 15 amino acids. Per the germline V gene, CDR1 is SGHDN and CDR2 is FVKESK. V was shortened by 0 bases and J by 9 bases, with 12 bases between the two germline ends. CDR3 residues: CASSQDLAAVSPLHF. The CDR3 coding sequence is TGTGCCAGCAGCCAAGATCTTGCGGCGGTTTCACCCCTCCACTTT. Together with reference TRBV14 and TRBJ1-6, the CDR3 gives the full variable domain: EAGVTQFPSHSVIEKGQTVTLRCDPISGHDNLYWYRRVMGKEIKFLLHFVKESKQDESGMPNNRFLAERTGGTYSTLKVQPAELEDSGVYFCASSQDLAAVSPLHFGNGTRLTVT.